Reported below is one T cell receptor beta chain. Its antigen is currently unknown. Unique-molecular-identifier-tagged TCR beta cDNA libraries were used. TCRdb independently ran MiXCR on the PCR reads; one entry per CDR3 protein. The sample consists of 450,000 to 650,000 distinct CDR3 sequences, around 40% of them appearing once. The data were obtained in a study of post-analysis software for immune sequencing data. Study conclusions and caveats: Controls' normalized Chao1 diversity significantly exceeded that of multiple sclerosis patients.

The sample taken for sequencing was blood. The TCR sequence derives from a girl aged 5 to 17 with multiple sclerosis.

The CDR3 nucleotides are TGCAGCGTCCGACAGGGGAGTAATTCACCCCTCCACTTT. It codes for CSVRQGSNSPLHF. The V gene is TRBV29-1, the J gene TRBJ1-6, with TRBD1 matching over 8 bases. CDR1 and CDR2 (germline): SQVTM, ANQGSEA. CDR3 length: 13 residues. V was pared by 6 bases and J by 6 bases, with 4 bases of the junction left unmatched.